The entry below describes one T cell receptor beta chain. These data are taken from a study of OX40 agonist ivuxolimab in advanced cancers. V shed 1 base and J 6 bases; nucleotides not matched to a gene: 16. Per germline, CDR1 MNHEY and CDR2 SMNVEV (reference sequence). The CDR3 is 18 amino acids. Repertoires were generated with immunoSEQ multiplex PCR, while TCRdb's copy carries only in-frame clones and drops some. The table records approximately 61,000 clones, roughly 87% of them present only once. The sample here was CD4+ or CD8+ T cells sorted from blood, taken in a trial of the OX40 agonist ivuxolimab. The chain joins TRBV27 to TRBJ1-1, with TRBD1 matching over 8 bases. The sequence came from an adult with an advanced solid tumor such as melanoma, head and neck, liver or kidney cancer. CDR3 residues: CASSLYSGGVGGGAEAFF. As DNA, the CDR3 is TGTGCCAGCAGTTTATATTCAGGGGGCGTAGGTGGAGGCGCTGAAGCTTTCTTT.